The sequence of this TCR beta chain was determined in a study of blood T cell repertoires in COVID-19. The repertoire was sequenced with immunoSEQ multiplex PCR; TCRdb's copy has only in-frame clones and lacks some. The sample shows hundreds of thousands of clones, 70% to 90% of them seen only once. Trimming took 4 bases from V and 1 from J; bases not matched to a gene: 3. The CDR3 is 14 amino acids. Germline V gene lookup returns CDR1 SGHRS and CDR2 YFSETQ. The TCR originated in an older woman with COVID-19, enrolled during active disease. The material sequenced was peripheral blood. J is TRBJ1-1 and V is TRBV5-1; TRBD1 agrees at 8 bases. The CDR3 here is CASSLGTGNTEAFF. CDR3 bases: TGCGCCAGCAGCCTAGGGACAGGGAACACTGAAGCTTTCTTT.